The clone carrying this T cell receptor (beta chain) was detected many times. The antigen is undetermined. CDR3 size: 15 residues. Germline lookup yields CDR1 LGHDT and CDR2 YNNKEL (reference sequence). The V gene end was trimmed by 4 bases and the J gene end by 4 bases; junction bases not matched to a gene: 6. Patients were excluded for uncontrolled infection, other autoimmune disease, pregnancy or lactation. These data are taken from a study of T cells in Graves' hyperthyroidism and ophthalmopathy. Overall study results and limits: Progression to ophthalmopathy was predicted a median of 6.5 months early. Blood also contained most expanded thyroid clonotypes above 0.001. In the analysis, a 13 V-J model separated ophthalmopathy from stable hyperthyroidism.

RNA transcripts provided the source from which TCR beta CDR3 regions were amplified. TCR CDR3 underwent first-round RT-PCR with the HTBI primer set. Each CDR3 protein is one row after TCRdb ran MiXCR on the multiplex PCR reads. Here the sample spans around 350,000 distinct CDR3 sequences, roughly 15% being singletons. This chain connects TRBV3-1 to TRBJ2-1, with 8 bases fitting TRBD2. The clonotype comes from a woman aged 60-75 years with Graves' ophthalmopathy. What was sequenced was blood. The DNA for the CDR3 is TGTGCCAGCAGCCTCGGGACTAGAAATTACAATGAGCAGTTCTTC. It specifies CASSLGTRNYNEQFF.